This entry features one T cell receptor (beta chain) sequence. Its cognate antigen has yet to be identified. No base quality information exists; no much larger clone differs at one position. CDR3 length: 19 amino acids, cysteine to phenylalanine. CDR3 DNA is the only sequence kept; it has 57 bases, read in frame from the first base. Trimming costs V 1 base and J 5 bases, and their ends lie 24 bases apart. Based on the germline V gene, the CDR1 and CDR2 sequences are MGHRA and YSYEKL. The cohort consisted of 650 to 700 healthy bone marrow donors. All cohort members were sampled while nominally healthy, although unrecorded immune exposures were likely present. The donor was CMV seronegative and belonged to the group of 380 or so seronegative cohort members. A peripheral blood sample was collected from each donor, and TCR beta sequencing was performed on peripheral blood mononuclear cells. The Qiagen DNeasy Blood Extraction Kit was used to extract genomic DNA from the blood cell samples.

This specimen comes from a study of cytomegalovirus exposure and HLA in healthy donors (TCRdb year 2017). Background on the whole study: According to an earlier analysis of 587 of the donors, roughly 180 million T cells yielded 90 million to 130 million unique TCR beta sequences and about 300 Gb of sequence data. An early release covering roughly 600 HLA-typed donors comprised about 320 gigabases of sequencing data and roughly 86 million unique TCR sequences. The genetic ancestry cluster associated with self-reported Caucasian donors included 70% to 85% of the roughly 390 genotyped donors. The aim of the study was to test whether cataloging public T cell receptors could identify signatures of past pathogen exposure. Using immunosequencing, the study profiled T cell repertoires from 666 subjects and related those repertoires to cytomegalovirus serostatus. Along with the approximately 600-subject first cohort, a separate validation cohort of more than 90 different subjects was used. To predict cytomegalovirus infection status, the study combined high-throughput TCR immunosequencing, statistical association of individual TCRs with disease status, and machine learning. To study patterns of TCR occurrence, a later analysis re-analyzed previously published TCR beta repertoires from 666 donors and added high-resolution HLA genotyping. In the later analysis, no new phenotypic data were used to find candidate immune exposures; instead, reliance was placed on TCR beta sequences and their occurrence across donors. An earlier analysis of 587 of the donors used high-throughput TCR beta sequencing to judge whether each TCR beta V gene segment behaved as functional or pseudogenic. Donor age, sex, ethnicity and CMV serostatus were compiled together with the repertoire data. A later genetic analysis took genome-wide SNP genotypes for about three fifths of the 666 donors and used that subset as a discovery cohort. Every discovery cohort repertoire had been produced on one sequencing platform. Both class I and class II loci were covered by HLA typing, at four-digit resolution. The number of donors typed differed by locus, with roughly 620-630 for A, B, C, DRB1 and DQB1, around 560 for DQA1, 600 to 610 for DPA1, and 450 to 480 for DPB1. Roughly 5 DR-DQ haplotypes were handled as single units for association and clustering, since linkage in the cohort was strong. Among roughly 400 genotyped donors of the cohort, an average of roughly 230,000 unique TCR beta nucleotide sequences was sequenced per donor, of which about 18% were non-productive.

General findings and caveats noted by the study authors: The earlier analysis of almost 600 of the donors excluded 15 to 20 rarely observed V segments, including chromosome 9 orphons, because counts were too low. Most CMV-associated TCR beta chains appeared to be HLA-restricted in a later analysis, and the HLA associations seemed to be driven largely by CMV exposure. In vitro tests confirmed that a few of the cytomegalovirus-associated TCR beta chains recognize cytomegalovirus antigens. In a later genetic analysis, fewer N-insertions in productive TCRs were reported among donors in an Asian-associated ancestry cluster than the approximately 710-donor mean. Linkage disequilibrium might explain the correlated functional status among segregating V segments, but an unknown experimental factor could not be excluded. A further reported finding was that TCR beta sequences accurately predicted the HLA-A and HLA-B alleles for most subjects in the first cohort. While some public TCRs were present in many individuals, most TCR sequences turned up only very rarely across donors. HLA typing was unavailable for some donors at each locus, so association tests used only the typed subset. According to a later analysis, TCR association rates differed among HLA loci, with DRB1 alleles showing the most associated TCRs and HLA-C alleles showing the fewest. In the study, approximately 150 TCR beta chains were listed as associated with cytomegalovirus. When HLA alleles, especially DR and DQ, strongly co-occurred, attributing TCR associations to individual alleles was difficult. An earlier analysis of some 590 of the donors showed that most TCR beta V segments appeared in productive rearrangements either about 87% or about 30% of the time, which broadly matched IMGT annotations. Cytomegalovirus status was reported to be diagnosed by the classifier with high specificity and sensitivity in both the original and validation cohorts. In a later analysis, several top co-occurrence clusters were reported to appear linked to parvovirus B19, influenza, CMV and Epstein-Barr virus. The authors suggested that the approach could potentially be generalized to other disease states and immunological phenotypes. In this cohort, only TCR beta chains were sequenced, and detectable features were limited by the absence of alpha or paired-chain data. In a later genetic analysis, a missense DCLRE1C variant was associated with V-gene and J-gene trimming of TCR beta chains, and the association was replicated in an independent cohort. At a false discovery rate of 0.05, a later analysis linked 16,951 TCR beta sequences to specific HLA alleles. For the cohort, immune exposure information was limited to CMV serostatus. Some IMGT-functional V segments, including TRBV6-2 and TRBV6-3, could not be distinguished by the 87-base-pair reads and were therefore excluded. In a later analysis, HLA-associated TCR beta chains showed more clonal expansion and lower generation probabilities than non-associated chains that were equally common. The sequencing pipeline was judged likely to have produced a cluster of highly shared sequence variants as a technical artifact. The presence/absence analyses assumed that sequencing depth was roughly uniform across donors, and that assumption may not be true.

Libraries were prepared through the immunoSEQ multiplex PCR assay. For the multiplex PCR, a mixture combining 60 forward primers for TCR Vbeta segments and 13 reverse primers for TCR Jbeta segments was used. Amplification of the CDR3 region of rearranged TCR beta genes was performed with a multiplex PCR assay on genomic DNA. Amplified TCR beta libraries were sequenced as 87-base-pair reads on the Illumina HiSeq System. In the original analysis: A later analysis tallied roughly 80 million unique TCR beta chains across the 666 repertoires, and some 10 million of those chains were shared by two or more donors. To remove PCR and sequencing errors, raw reads were error-corrected and collapsed into unique sequences using a nearest-neighbor algorithm that merged closely related sequences. CDR3 sequences were aligned to IMGT reference sequences to assign V, D and J gene segments. For a sequence to be retained, a match of at least six nucleotides was required to both a V gene segment and a J gene segment. A rearrangement was called productive if the CDR3 had no stop codons and remained in frame with V and J, and every other rearrangement was called non-productive. CDR3 was defined by IMGT convention, running from the second conserved V-encoded cysteine to the conserved J-encoded phenylalanine. In an earlier analysis of 500 to 650 of the donors, sequences lacking an unambiguous match to a single V gene segment were excluded. An earlier analysis of around 600 of the donors classified V segments as functional when productive rearrangements were above 56.7% and as segregating when the standard deviation between donors was above 5%. A statistical classification framework was built to diagnose cytomegalovirus status from the catalog of TCR beta chain sequences. In a later analysis, TCR nucleotide sequences were compared against IMGT/GENE-DB human TR gene sequences so that V and J genes could be assigned. In a later analysis, CDR3 sequences and most-parsimonious VDJ recombination scenarios were assigned using the TCRdist pipeline. A later analysis defined each TCR beta chain by its CDR3 amino acid sequence plus V-gene family, and excluded reads lacking a unique V-gene family. In a later analysis, a few hundred highly shared, low-generation-probability nucleotide sequences were removed to address suspected cross-contamination and a sequencing artifact. In a later analysis, a clonal expansion index was calculated for each public chain from normalized within-repertoire ranks of inferred template counts. In a later analysis, generation probabilities were computed with a VDJ recombination model fitted to out-of-frame rearrangements, and the resulting probabilities were checked against IGoR. Hypergeometric tests were used in a later analysis to score TCR-TCR, TCR-HLA and TCR-CMV co-occurrence, with a repertoire-size bias correction applied to the TCR pairs. In a later analysis, false discovery rates were estimated by permuting HLA or CMV assignments 20 times. In a later analysis, co-occurring TCRs were grouped using DBSCAN, and TCRdist sequence similarity was added for clustering within HLA-allele-positive subsets. Repertoires with fewer than 30,000 or more than 120,000 public chains, plus five repertoires with anomalous nucleotide sharing, were excluded from co-occurrence clustering. Not all clones reach the TCRdb copy of this immuneACCESS table, which keeps in-frame sequences only. Checked studies attribute under half of the gap to unresolved V genes and leave the rest unexplained. V and J calls and clone size are given by that table; D and trimming were obtained from the DNA. The sample has roughly 150,000 clones on record, approximately 78% of them singletons. 2.4% of the sample goes to the ten largest clones.

The sequence derives from a male donor in good health and CMV-seronegative. The sequenced sample consisted of PBMCs. The V and J segments used are TRBV4-1 and TRBJ2-1, with the D gene call left open. CDR3 sequence: CASSQVISARPDGDNEQFF. Read as DNA, the sequence is TGCGCCAGCAGCCAAGTCATAAGCGCGAGGCCCGACGGCGACAATGAGCAGTTCTTC.